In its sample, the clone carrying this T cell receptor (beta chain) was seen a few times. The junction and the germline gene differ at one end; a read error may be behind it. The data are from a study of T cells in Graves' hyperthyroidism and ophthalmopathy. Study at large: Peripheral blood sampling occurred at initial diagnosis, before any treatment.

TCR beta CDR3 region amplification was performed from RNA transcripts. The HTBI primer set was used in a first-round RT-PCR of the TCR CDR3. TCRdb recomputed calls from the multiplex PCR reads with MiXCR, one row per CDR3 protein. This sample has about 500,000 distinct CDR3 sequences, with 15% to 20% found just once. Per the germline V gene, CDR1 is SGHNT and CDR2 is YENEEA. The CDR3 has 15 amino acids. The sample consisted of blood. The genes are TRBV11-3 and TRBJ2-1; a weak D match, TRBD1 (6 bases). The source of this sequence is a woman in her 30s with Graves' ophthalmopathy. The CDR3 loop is CASGFGTSSYNEQFF. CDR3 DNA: TGTGCCAGCGGCTTCGGGACAAGCTCCTACAATGAGCAGTTCTTC.